The 8 T cell receptor beta chains reported below all come from one sample, sequenced in a study of CD8 T cells in ankylosing spondylitis. In TCRdb, the 5' RACE reads were re-called with MiXCR into one record per CDR3 protein. The sample consists of 250,000 to 300,000 distinct CDR3 sequences, around 19% of them appearing once. The specimen was blood, either unsorted or a sorted T cell fraction (not recorded which). These receptors were collected from a male donor with ankylosing spondylitis or in good health (not recorded which).

Comment on this clonotype: A much larger clone differs from this one at a single base, so this may be a read error. The CDR3 DNA sequence: TGCGCCAACAGTGAGTGGGAGGGTTACCGGGGTGAGCAGTTCTTC. It translates to CANSEWEGYRGEQFF. This chain uses TRBV10-2 with TRBJ2-1; 7 nucleotides line up with TRBD2. The CDR3 covers 15 residues. CDR1 WSHSY and CDR2 SAAADI come from the germline V gene.

The J gene is TRBJ2-7, the V gene TRBV21-1. TRBV21-1 is a known pseudogene. The CDR3 spans 15 residues. CDR3 loop: CASSYSGRWSYEQYV. The DNA for the CDR3 is TGTGCCAGCAGCTATAGCGGGAGGTGGTCCTACGAGCAGTACGTC.

Only a few counts were recorded for this clonotype. The J gene is TRBJ2-4, the V gene TRBV10-1; tentatively, D is TRBD2 (6 bases). The CDR3 covers 16 residues. Trimming stripped 5 bases from V and 0 bases from J, with 14 bases between. CDR1 and CDR2 (germline): WNHNN, SYGVQD (reference sequence). CDR3 in DNA: TGCGCCAGCAGTACCATAGCGGAGTTAGCCAAAAACATTCAGTACTTC. Amino acid sequence: CASSTIAELAKNIQYF.

This clonotype was observed a handful of times. The genes are TRBV5-5 and TRBJ2-2, with a weak D call TRBD1 (6 bases). This CDR3 is 14 amino acids long. CDR1 and CDR2 (germline): SGHKS, YYEKEE (reference sequence). V lost 4 bases and J 6 bases, leaving 13 bases between the germline ends. The CDR3 sequence: CASSLYRDPGELFF. In nucleotides, the CDR3 is TGTGCCAGCAGCCTGTACAGGGACCCCGGGGAGCTGTTTTTT.

Concerning this clonotype: A much larger clonotype is one base distant, so this may be a read error. The V and J genes are TRBV12-3 or TRBV12-4 and TRBJ2-3, with 7 bases matching TRBD2. This CDR3 spans 15 amino acids. After removal of 4 bases from V and 2 bases from J, the junction contained 6 bases not matched to a gene. The CDR3 loop reads CASSSWDYPTDTQYF. DNA of the CDR3: TGTGCCAGCAGTTCCTGGGACTATCCCACAGATACGCAGTATTTT.

In this sample, this clonotype turned up a few times. The V and J genes are TRBV6-5 and TRBJ2-3; tentative D call: TRBD2 (7 bases). Trimming shortened V by 0 bases and J by 2 bases, and 12 bases separated the two germline ends. This CDR3 contains 16 residues. The germline V gene encodes CDR1 MNHEY and CDR2 SVGAGI. The CDR3 nucleotides read TGTGCCAGCAGTTACTCGTCCGGGGGGCTCACAGATACGCAGTATTTT. It is translated as CASSYSSGGLTDTQYF.

This clonotype has just a few counts. The gene calls are TRBV20-1 and TRBJ2-7; D perhaps matches TRBD2 (6 bases). Trimming left V 3 bases short and J 4 bases short, with 16 bases between. CDR3 size: 14 residues. Germline V gives CDR1 DFQATT, CDR2 SNEGSKA (reference sequence). The CDR3 loop reads CSARGGGTRYEQYV. In DNA form, the CDR3 reads TGCAGTGCTAGGGGGGGTGGGACTCGGTACGAGCAGTACGTC.

This clonotype was seen only a few times. This rearrangement joins TRBV10-3 to TRBJ2-7, with TRBD2 matching over 8 bases. This CDR3 contains 13 residues. J lost 2 bases, V lost 5 bases, and 2 bases had no gene match. Germline assignment: CDR1 ENHRY and CDR2 SYGVKD. CDR3 in amino acids: CAISRGGAYEQYV. The CDR3 nucleotides read TGTGCCATCAGTCGGGGGGGTGCCTACGAGCAGTACGTC.